This T cell receptor beta chain was captured in a study of regulatory dendritic cells for organ transplantation (dated by TCRdb to 2016 to 2017). Regarding the study in general: The TCRbeta repertoires of sorted naive and memory CD4+ and CD8+ T cells were sequenced before and after allostimulation with regulatory or mature dendritic cells. Study-level results and caveats: In both subjects, allostimulation led to expansion of memory CD8+ clones, though the expansion induced by regulatory dendritic cells appeared to be more limited than that induced by mature dendritic cells. Only a couple of subjects were sequenced, and considerable between-individual heterogeneity in the alloreactive memory CD8+ T cell pool was noted by the authors. Among the resting subsets, the most alloreactive TCR clonotypes were found in memory CD8+ T cells. Repertoires were highly diverse in naive CD4+ and CD8+ T cells, less diverse in memory cells, and most oligoclonal in memory CD8+ cells.

This clone was seen only a few times. The antigen this receptor binds is unknown. It has no much larger one-base neighbor in the sample; base qualities were not kept. V ends up 5 bases short and J 5 bases short, with an unmatched junction base count of 8. The CDR3 measures 14 amino acids from cysteine to phenylalanine. Only the CDR3 part of the read is kept: 42 bases, read in frame from the first base. CDR1 and CDR2 are drawn from the germline V gene: MNHEY, SVGAGI. FACS was used to sort CD4+ or CD8+ cells into naive T cells (CD45RA+) and memory T cells (CD45RO+). T cells for TCR sequencing came from a couple of healthy control subjects. Unstimulated sorted T cell subsets served as baseline controls for the mixed lymphocyte reactions. The Qiagen DNeasy Blood & Tissue Kit was used to extract genomic DNA. TCRbeta CDR3 regions were amplified by multiplexed two-step PCR using Vbeta-specific forward primers and Jbeta-specific reverse primers. TCRbeta libraries were sequenced on an Illumina instrument through the immunoSEQ service. The published analysis was carried out like this. IMGT annotation was used to assign V, D and J genes, and synthetic CDR3 analogues were used to correct the counts for multiplex PCR bias. The immunoSEQ Analyzer calculated repertoire clonality as one minus the normalized Shannon entropy. Clonal expansion was defined by Fisher's exact test with Benjamini-Hochberg false discovery rate control, using two-tailed P<0.01. The table comes from immuneACCESS by way of TCRdb, which keeps in-frame sequences with V and J called. Part of the clones is missing from these tables; in studies checked, under half for an unresolved V gene and the rest for unknown reasons. V, J and clone size derive from that table, while D and trimming were established from the DNA sequence. The sample table shows some 5,700 clones, and 55% to 65% are seen once. Together, the top ten hold roughly an eighth of the sample.

The specimen was memory CD8+ T cells from blood. Interpreted using the paper, the cell subset or site label stands for: CD45RO+ memory T cells. The chain is made from TRBV6-5 and TRBJ2-5, with 7 bases in between that match TRBD1. This clonotype was sampled from a human donor in good health. This receptor has the CDR3 CASSPRQGWETQYF. The DNA sequence is given as TGTGCCAGCAGTCCAAGACAGGGTTGGGAGACCCAGTACTTC.